The rows below give T cell receptor beta chains drawn from one sample of a study of T cell changes during pregnancy in multiple sclerosis. Assay used: immunoSEQ multiplex PCR; TCRdb lists only in-frame clones, some missing. The sample includes approximately 41,000 clones, around 93% of them seen just once. The input for sequencing was CD4+ T cells from peripheral blood mononuclear cells, taken in the second trimester of pregnancy. These receptors all come from a female donor with multiple sclerosis, enrolled in a pregnancy study. Each CDR3 is given with its conserved first and last residue. A D gene is named only where the DNA matches it firmly. Rows give clone size only sometimes, using once, few, many, or a class for an expanded clone.

D gene: -; V gene: TRBV6-1; clone size: once; J gene: TRBJ1-2; CDR3 protein: CASSDRVYVGYTF; CDR3 DNA: TGTGCCAGCAGTGACCGGGTCTACGTCGGCTACACCTTC
D gene: -; V gene: TRBV10-3; clone size: -; J gene: TRBJ1-4; CDR3 protein: CAIRGGSTNEKLFF; CDR3 DNA: TGTGCCATCAGAGGGGGATCAACTAATGAAAAACTGTTTTTT
D gene: -; V gene: TRBV19; clone size: -; J gene: TRBJ2-7; CDR3 protein: CASTLTHGYEQYF; CDR3 DNA: TGTGCCAGTACCCTTACTCATGGCTACGAGCAGTACTTC
D gene: TRBD1; V gene: TRBV19; clone size: -; J gene: TRBJ2-5; CDR3 protein: CASSISGQGAMETQYF; CDR3 DNA: TGTGCCAGTAGTATTTCGGGACAGGGGGCAATGGAGACCCAGTACTTC
D gene: -; V gene: TRBV5-1; clone size: -; J gene: TRBJ2-1; CDR3 protein: CASSGQLLNNEQFF; CDR3 DNA: TGCGCCAGCAGCGGGCAGCTGTTAAACAATGAGCAGTTCTTC
D gene: -; V gene: TRBV7-8; clone size: -; J gene: TRBJ1-5; CDR3 protein: CASSLGGDQPQHF; CDR3 DNA: TGTGCCAGCAGCTTAGGGGGGGATCAGCCCCAGCATTTT
D gene: -; V gene: TRBV11-2; clone size: -; J gene: TRBJ2-4; CDR3 protein: CASSSGQQAKNIQYF; CDR3 DNA: TGTGCCAGCAGCTCAGGACAGCAAGCCAAAAACATTCAGTACTTC
D gene: -; V gene: TRBV7-2; clone size: -; J gene: TRBJ2-7; CDR3 protein: CASSTGKSYEQYF; CDR3 DNA: TGTGCCAGCAGTACGGGGAAATCCTACGAGCAGTACTTC
D gene: TRBD1; V gene: TRBV30; clone size: -; J gene: TRBJ2-7; CDR3 protein: CAWSRDRAYEQYF; CDR3 DNA: TGTGCCTGGAGTCGAGACAGGGCCTACGAGCAGTACTTC
D gene: -; V gene: TRBV5-1; clone size: -; J gene: TRBJ2-7; CDR3 protein: CASSAGFSYEQYF; CDR3 DNA: TGCGCCAGCAGCGCCGGGTTCTCCTACGAGCAGTACTTC
D gene: TRBD1; V gene: TRBV10-2; clone size: -; J gene: TRBJ1-1; CDR3 protein: CASSGTGARNTEAFF; CDR3 DNA: TGCGCCAGCAGTGGGACAGGGGCTCGGAACACTGAAGCTTTCTTT
D gene: TRBD2; V gene: TRBV5-4; clone size: -; J gene: TRBJ2-1; CDR3 protein: CASSLGLAGDGEQFF; CDR3 DNA: TGTGCCAGCAGCTTGGGGCTAGCGGGAGATGGTGAGCAGTTCTTC
D gene: TRBD1; V gene: TRBV25-1; clone size: -; J gene: TRBJ1-2; CDR3 protein: CASSVRDRESSGYTF; CDR3 DNA: TGTGCCAGCAGTGTGCGGGACAGGGAATCGTCTGGCTACACCTTC
D gene: -; V gene: TRBV18; clone size: -; J gene: TRBJ1-1; CDR3 protein: CASSPSGEAFF; CDR3 DNA: TGTGCCAGCTCACCTTCGGGTGAAGCTTTCTTT
D gene: TRBD2; V gene: TRBV7-2; clone size: once; J gene: TRBJ2-7; CDR3 protein: CASSLTSGADYEQYF; CDR3 DNA: TGTGCCAGCAGCTTGACTAGCGGGGCCGACTACGAGCAGTACTTC
D gene: -; V gene: TRBV7-6; clone size: -; J gene: TRBJ2-7; CDR3 protein: CASSLALAFAQYF; CDR3 DNA: TGTGCCAGCAGCTTAGCGTTGGCTTTTGCGCAGTACTTC
D gene: -; V gene: TRBV4-1; clone size: -; J gene: TRBJ1-2; CDR3 protein: CASSQGGRDIFYGYTF; CDR3 DNA: TGCGCCAGCAGCCAAGGAGGCCGGGACATTTTTTATGGCTACACCTTC
D gene: -; V gene: TRBV7-6; clone size: -; J gene: TRBJ2-5; CDR3 protein: CASSLQGFLETQYF; CDR3 DNA: TGTGCCAGCAGCTTACAGGGATTCTTGGAGACCCAGTACTTC